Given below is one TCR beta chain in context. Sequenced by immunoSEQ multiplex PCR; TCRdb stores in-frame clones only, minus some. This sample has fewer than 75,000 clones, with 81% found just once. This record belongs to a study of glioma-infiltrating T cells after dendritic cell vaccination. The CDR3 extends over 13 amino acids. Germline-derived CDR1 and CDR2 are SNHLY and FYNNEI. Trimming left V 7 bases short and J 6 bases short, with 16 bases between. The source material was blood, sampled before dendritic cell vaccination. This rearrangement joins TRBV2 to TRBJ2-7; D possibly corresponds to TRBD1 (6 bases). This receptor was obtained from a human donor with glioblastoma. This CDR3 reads CASNLNRVSEQYF. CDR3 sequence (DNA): TGTGCCAGCAACCTCAACAGGGTCTCCGAGCAGTACTTC.